The 14 T cell receptor beta chains listed next were all sequenced from one sample in a study of tumor and adjacent non-tumor tissue in lung cancer. The template was RNA from unsorted bulk tissue. TCRbeta libraries were built with three rounds of nested PCR, modified from ARM-PCR. MiXCR, applied by TCRdb to the multiplex PCR reads, yields one record per CDR3 protein. The repertoire holds some 120,000 distinct CDR3 sequences, with around three fifths as singletons. The sequencing sample was made of lung tumor tissue. These receptors came from a man between 25 and 39 years old with non-small cell lung cancer.

Worth noting for this clonotype: A clone one base away is much larger, so this may be a read error. The CDR3 loop is CASFHPFANNEQFF. The CDR3 bases are TGTGCCAGCTTTCACCCCTTCGCGAACAATGAGCAGTTCTTC. The chain couples TRBV12-3 or TRBV12-4 to TRBJ2-1; no clear D. V was clipped by 8 bases and J by 5 bases, with 16 bases between them. The CDR3 has 14 amino acids.

The chain employs TRBV29-1 and TRBJ1-4, with D maybe TRBD1 (6 bases). This CDR3 has 14 amino acids. Trimming took off 4 bases at V and 10 bases at J, with 19 bases between the two ends. Per germline, CDR1 SQVTM and CDR2 ANQGSEA. CDR3 DNA sequence: TGCAGCGTTGGGAGGGGGGACTACACGGGAAAACTGTTTTTT. Translated: CSVGRGDYTGKLFF.

The CDR3 DNA follows: TGTGCCAGCAGTGACCCCACAGGGGGCGAGAACACTGAAGCTTTCTTT. This codes for CASSDPTGGENTEAFF. J is TRBJ1-1 and V is TRBV6-4, with 9 bases lining up with TRBD1. Germline CDR1 MRHNA, CDR2 SNTAGT. The V gene end was trimmed by 2 bases and the J gene end by 1 base; junction bases not matched to a gene: 5. This CDR3 is built from 16 residues.

About this clonotype: The conserved closing phenylalanine or tryptophan is absent in this CDR3, likely reflecting a read error. The chain joins TRBV11-3 to TRBJ2-5, with TRBD2 matching over 7 bases. Germline V gene data show CDR1 as SGHNT and CDR2 as YENEEA. CDR3 length: 15 residues. V lost 0 bases and J lost 2; bases outside the gene matches: 3. CDR3 amino acids: CASSLEVGGQETQYL. For the CDR3, the DNA is TGTGCCAGCAGCTTAGAGGTGGGAGGGCAAGAGACCCAGTACCTC.

With regard to this clonotype: An end of the junction does not agree with germline; a read error may underlie this. The rearrangement links TRBV20-1 to TRBJ1-2; D is unresolved. In germline, CDR1 is DFQATT, CDR2 SNEGSKA (reference sequence). The CDR3 runs 14 residues. CDR3 DNA: TGCAGTGCTAGGGGTGAAACTTTGAACTATGTCTACACCTTC. Amino acid sequence: CSARGETLNYVYTF.

A note on this clonotype: At one end, the junction sequence differs from germline, possibly due to a read error. V usage is TRBV20-1 and J usage is TRBJ1-1; D gene uncertain. Germline CDR1 is DFQATT and CDR2 is SNEGSKA (reference sequence). The CDR3 contains 12 residues. In DNA, the CDR3 is TGCAGTCCTAGATCGGTGAACACTGAAACTTTCTTT. Protein sequence: CSPRSVNTETFF.

Concerning this clonotype itself: It may be a read error: a sequence one base away is much more abundant. V gene TRBV5-6 combines with J gene TRBJ2-3; D gene ambiguous. Germline V gene data show CDR1 as SGHDT and CDR2 as YYEEEE. V was pared by 0 bases and J by 7 bases, with 12 bases between. The CDR3 contains 14 residues. The CDR3 coding sequence is TGTGCCAGCAGCTTGGGGCAAAACGCAAATACGCAGTATTTT. Translating gives CASSLGQNANTQYF.

This clonotype was recorded at least ten times. This chain joins TRBV20-1 and TRBJ2-1, with no clear D. The germline V gene has CDR1 DFQATT and CDR2 SNEGSKA (reference sequence). CDR3 length: 14 amino acids. V lost 0 bases and J lost 5, with 11 bases in between. The DNA for the CDR3 is TGCAGTGCTAGAGATAGTACCGTCCACAATGAGCAGTTCTTC. This sequence encodes CSARDSTVHNEQFF.

For this clonotype: A much larger clone lies a single base off, so this may be a read error. Given the absence of the conserved phenylalanine or tryptophan at the CDR3 end, a read error is likely. The V and J genes are TRBV20-1 and TRBJ1-5; D uncertain. The V end was cut by 3 bases, the J end by 0 bases, with 9 bases between. From germline, CDR1 is DFQATT and CDR2 SNEGSKA (reference sequence). The length of the CDR3 is 14 residues. The CDR3 DNA is TGCAGTGCTAGTGGGGATTATAGCAATCAGCCCCAGCATTAT. It codes for CSASGDYSNQPQHY.

This rearrangement joins TRBV6-6 to TRBJ2-7; no clear D gene. The V end was cut by 2 bases, the J end by 5 bases, with 13 bases between. Per the germline V gene, CDR1 is MNHNY and CDR2 is SVGAGI (reference sequence). The length of the CDR3 is 14 residues. The CDR3 bases are TGTGCCAGCAGTTACGCAAGGGTTCGAGACGAGCAGTACTTC. Translating gives CASSYARVRDEQYF.

This clonotype appeared many times. The chain is built from TRBV7-9 and TRBJ2-3; D perhaps matches TRBD2 (7 bases). V was cut by 3 bases and J by 0 bases, with 16 bases left in between. Germline V gene data show CDR1 as SEHNR and CDR2 as FQNEAQ (reference sequence). This CDR3 comprises 17 residues. The CDR3 DNA sequence: TGTGCCAGCAGCTTTTCGCGCGGGGGCCAAAGCACAGATACGCAGTATTTT. This codes for CASSFSRGGQSTDTQYF. Using reference TRBV7-9 and TRBJ2-3 for the parts outside the CDR3, the full variable domain is DTGVSQNPRHKITKRGQNVTFRCDPISEHNRLYWYRQTLGQGPEFLTYFQNEAQLEKSRLLSDRFSAERPKGSFSTLEIQRTEQGDSAMYLCASSFSRGGQSTDTQYFGPGTRLTVL.

In the case of this clonotype: This sequence may be a read error, since a much larger clone differs from it by one base. The chain combines TRBV20-1 with TRBJ1-2; D unclear. CDR1 DFQATT and CDR2 SNEGSKA come from the germline V gene (reference sequence). Deletions cut 6 bases from V and 8 bases from J, with 19 bases between. The CDR3 is 13 residues long. The CDR3 nucleotides read TGCAGTGCGGCAAGGGTAGGGAAGATCGGCTACACCTTC. Translation: CSAARVGKIGYTF.

This clonotype has only a few counts. The genes are TRBV5-1 and TRBJ1-3; the D is unclear. The CDR3 extends over 13 amino acids. V was trimmed by 0 bases and J by 4 bases, leaving 5 bases between them. The germline V gene has CDR1 SGHRS and CDR2 YFSETQ. The CDR3 bases are TGCGCCAGCAGCTTGGACATAGGAAACACCATATATTTT. Its translation: CASSLDIGNTIYF.

The sample holds one count of this clonotype. A single base separates this from a much larger clone, so it may be a read error. The conserved final phenylalanine or tryptophan is absent from the CDR3, which likely points to a read error. The chain has TRBV4-3 and TRBJ2-3, with 10 nucleotides matching TRBD2. Germline assignment: CDR1 LGHNA and CDR2 YSLEER. This CDR3 is 15 amino acids long. The V segment lost 3 bases and the J segment 0 bases; nucleotides outside the gene matches: 0. CDR3 protein: CASSQGLASTDTQYS. The DNA of the CDR3 is TGCGCCAGCAGCCAGGGACTAGCGAGCACAGATACGCAGTATTCT.